This section outlines one T cell receptor (beta chain) sequence together with its context. Its antigen is unknown. Sequenced by immunoSEQ multiplex PCR; TCRdb stores in-frame clones only, minus some. Of tens of thousands of clones listed, 88% are singletons. The data were obtained in a study of T cell responses to AZD1222 COVID-19 vaccine. The CDR3 sequence is 13 residues long. Trimming took 1 base from V and 3 from J, leaving 6 bases between them. Germline CDR1 is MNHNS and CDR2 is SASEGT. General study results and limits: Baseline seropositives among AZD1222 recipients totaled only 5 to 7. Donors were chiefly white British, with a greater number of females, and clonal diversity was perhaps underestimated.

The chain combines TRBV6-1 with TRBJ1-2; the D is unclear. The material was peripheral blood, obtained on day 0 of AZD1222 vaccination. The clonotype originates from an adult in good health. This CDR3 reads CASSEVSYYGYTF. The CDR3 bases are TGTGCCAGCAGTGAAGTATCATACTATGGCTACACCTTC.